This is a list of T cell receptor beta chains from one sample in a study of cytomegalovirus exposure and HLA in healthy donors. Measured with immunoSEQ multiplex PCR; TCRdb has only the in-frame clones, and not every one. The data contain some 130,000 clones, about four fifths of them singletons. The sequenced sample was PBMCs. These receptors all stem from a female donor in good health and CMV-seronegative. Both conserved end residues are part of each CDR3. The D gene is left open where the match is weak. Clone sizes are given selectively: once, few, many, or a class where the clone is expanded.

v_gene	len	abundance	d_gene	j_gene	CDR3nt	CDR3aa
TRBV10-1	16	.	TRBD1	TRBJ1-1	TGCGCCAGCAGCCCACCCCTCACAGGGGGCTCACGGAAAGCTTTCTTT	CASSPPLTGGSRKAFF
TRBV4-1	14	few	TRBD2	TRBJ2-1	TGCGCCAGCAGCCAAGACGGGCTAGCGGATGAGCAGTTCTTC	CASSQDGLADEQFF
TRBV9	14	.	.	TRBJ2-3	TGTGCCAGTAACTACGGGAGTACTACAGATACGCAGTATTTT	CASNYGSTTDTQYF
TRBV4-3	20	.	.	TRBJ2-3	TGCGCCAGCAGCCACCCCTTGAGCGTCCCCGGGACACCGACCGGAGATACGCAGTATTTT	CASSHPLSVPGTPTGDTQYF
TRBV10-2	13	few	TRBD1	TRBJ1-6	TGCGCCACAGGGACAGGAAAAAATTCACCCCTCCACTTT	CATGTGKNSPLHF
TRBV7-2	15	.	TRBD2	TRBJ2-3	TGTGCCAGCAGCCTAATTAGCGGGGGAACAGATACGCAGTATTTT	CASSLISGGTDTQYF
TRBV25-1	17	.	TRBD1	TRBJ1-2	TGTGCCAGCGGATATATAACAGGGGGCCTGAACGAATATGGCTACACCTTC	CASGYITGGLNEYGYTF
TRBV4-2	17	.	TRBD1	TRBJ2-2	TGTGCCAGCAGCCAATTTCTTGGACAGGTTAACACCGGGGAGCTGTTTTTT	CASSQFLGQVNTGELFF
TRBV7-8	14	.	.	TRBJ1-2	TGTGCCAGCAGCTTAGGCCCAGGGGTCTATGGCTACACCTTC	CASSLGPGVYGYTF
TRBV28	13	.	.	TRBJ1-2	TGTGCCAGCAGTTTAAAACAGATCTATGGCTACACCTTC	CASSLKQIYGYTF
TRBV7-2	15	.	.	TRBJ2-2	TGTGCCAGCAGCTTGGAGGCAGGGGTGGCCGGGGAGCTGTTTTTT	CASSLEAGVAGELFF
TRBV19	14	.	TRBD1	TRBJ1-2	TGTGCCAGTAGTACACGGACAGGGGCCTGGGGCTACACCTTC	CASSTRTGAWGYTF
TRBV2	14	.	.	TRBJ2-3	TGTGCCAGGAAAGGCGTCGAGGGAACAGATACGCAGTATTTT	CARKGVEGTDTQYF
TRBV5-1	14	.	TRBD1	TRBJ1-1	TGCGCCAGCAGCCCTGGGACAGGGGGTGCTAGAGCTTTCTTT	CASSPGTGGARAFF
TRBV30	14	.	.	TRBJ1-2	TGTGCCTGGAGTGTGAACACTAGGAACTATGGCTACACCTTC	CAWSVNTRNYGYTF
TRBV11-2	15	few	TRBD2	TRBJ2-7	TGTGCCAGCAGCTTAGGAGGCGGGAGGGCCGGCGAGCAGTACTTC	CASSLGGGRAGEQYF
TRBV28	18	.	TRBD2	TRBJ2-7	TGTGCCAGCAGTTTATCTAGCGGGAGTATGATCGGGTCCGACGAGCAGTACTTC	CASSLSSGSMIGSDEQYF
TRBV5-1	15	.	TRBD2	TRBJ2-3	TGCGCCAGCAGTATAGCGGGGCTAGACACAGATACGCAGTATTTT	CASSIAGLDTDTQYF
TRBV4-3	13	.	.	TRBJ2-1	TGCGCCAGCAGCCACGCCTGGCAGGGTGAGCAGTTCTTC	CASSHAWQGEQFF
TRBV19	14	few	.	TRBJ2-4	TGTGCCAGTAGTATGGGGGGTCTTTTGAACATTCAGTACTTC	CASSMGGLLNIQYF
TRBV7-8	15	.	TRBD1	TRBJ2-5	TGTGCCAGCGACAATGGACAGGGCGGGCAAGAGACCCAGTACTTC	CASDNGQGGQETQYF
TRBV7-2	14	.	.	TRBJ1-1	TGTGCCAGCAGCTTACAGGGTGGGAACACTGAAGCTTTCTTT	CASSLQGGNTEAFF
TRBV19	16	.	.	TRBJ2-7	TGTGCCAGTAGCCGGGACGGCACAGGGATGTCCTACGAGCAGTACTTC	CASSRDGTGMSYEQYF
TRBV30	14	once	.	TRBJ1-2	TGTGCCTGGAGTGTGGGCACCGCTAACTATGGCTACACCTTC	CAWSVGTANYGYTF
TRBV4-3	19	.	TRBD2	TRBJ2-2	TGCGCCAGCAGCCAAGAAGTCATGCTAGCTAGCGGGGATGCCGGGGAGCTGTTTTTT	CASSQEVMLASGDAGELFF
TRBV29-1	13	few	.	TRBJ1-1	TGCAGCGTATCACAGATCATGAACACTGAAGCTTTCTTT	CSVSQIMNTEAFF
TRBV5-6	12	.	TRBD1	TRBJ1-1	TGTGCCAGCAGGACAGGGTTCTCTGAAGCTTTCTTT	CASRTGFSEAFF
TRBV5-6	13	.	TRBD2	TRBJ2-1	TGTGCCAGCAGCTGGACTAGCAGCAATGAGCAGTTCTTC	CASSWTSSNEQFF
TRBV9	14	once	.	TRBJ2-7	TGTGCCAGCAGCGTAGAAGACTACTCCTACGAGCGGTACTTC	CASSVEDYSYERYF
TRBV6-1	13	few	TRBD1	TRBJ1-2	TGTGCCAGCAGTCCCGACAGGGATGGTGGCTACACCTTC	CASSPDRDGGYTF
TRBV28	12	.	TRBD1	TRBJ2-5	TGTGCCAGCAGGGGACAGCAAGAGACCCAGTACTTC	CASRGQQETQYF
TRBV19	13	.	TRBD1	TRBJ2-7	TGTGCCAGTAGTACCGGACAGGGGAACTTGCAGTACTTC	CASSTGQGNLQYF
TRBV10-3	13	.	.	TRBJ2-1	TGTGCCACCTTAGACGGGAGAGGGAATGAGCAGTTCTTC	CATLDGRGNEQFF
TRBV25-1	17	.	.	TRBJ2-2	TGTGCCAGCAGTGGTCTAGACGCAGGGTTCGACGCCGGGGAGCTGTTTTTT	CASSGLDAGFDAGELFF
TRBV5-1	13	.	.	TRBJ1-2	TGCGCCAGCAGCTTGGCCCTCGGAGGAGGCTACACCTTC	CASSLALGGGYTF
TRBV30	15	.	TRBD1	TRBJ2-3	TGTGCCTGGAGTGCCGGACAGGGGTTTACAGATACGCAGTATTTT	CAWSAGQGFTDTQYF
TRBV2	12	.	TRBD1	TRBJ2-5	TGTGCCAGCAGTTGGACAGGGGGGACCCAGTACTTC	CASSWTGGTQYF
TRBV19	18	.	TRBD1	TRBJ2-6	TGTGCCAGTAGTATGTTGGCAGGGGGCAACTCTGGGGCCAACGTCCTGACTTTC	CASSMLAGGNSGANVLTF
TRBV7-8	14	.	TRBD1	TRBJ2-2	TGTGCCAGCAGCCTGACAGGGGTCACCGGGGAGCTGTTTTTT	CASSLTGVTGELFF
TRBV7-2	14	.	.	TRBJ1-2	TGTGCCAGCAGCTTAGCGGCCAGGGTCAGGGGCTACACCTTC	CASSLAARVRGYTF
TRBV5-4	15	.	.	TRBJ1-1	TGTGCCAGCAGCTTGGGGCGGCAGATGAACACTGAAGCTTTCTTT	CASSLGRQMNTEAFF
TRBV5-1	14	few	TRBD1	TRBJ1-1	TGCGCCAGCACCTCGGACAGGGGGCGTACTGAAGCTTTCTTT	CASTSDRGRTEAFF
TRBV4-1	17	.	TRBD1	TRBJ1-2	TGCGCCAGCAGCCAAATGACAGGGACAGGGGTTAACTATGGCTACACCTTC	CASSQMTGTGVNYGYTF
TRBV27	14	.	.	TRBJ2-2	TGTGCCATCCAAGTTGGGCGAAGGACCGGGGAGCTGTTTTTT	CAIQVGRRTGELFF
TRBV11-2	14	.	TRBD2	TRBJ2-1	TGTGCCAGCAGCCCTTTCGGGGGGAACAATGAGCAGTTCTTC	CASSPFGGNNEQFF
TRBV10-3	18	.	.	TRBJ2-6	TGTGCCATCAGTACCTACGGGGGGCAGGTCTCTGGGGCCAACGTCCTGACTTTC	CAISTYGGQVSGANVLTF
TRBV6-6	14	.	TRBD1	TRBJ2-7	TGTGCCAGCAGTTCGGACAGGGGGCTCAACGAGCAGTACTTC	CASSSDRGLNEQYF
TRBV11-3	15	.	TRBD1	TRBJ2-7	TGTGCCAGCAGCCATCGGACAGGGGCCCACTACGAGCAGTACTTC	CASSHRTGAHYEQYF
TRBV28	18	.	.	TRBJ1-6	TGTGCCAGCACATCAGTCAGGGGAAGGAGCTCCTATAATTCACCCCTCCACTTT	CASTSVRGRSSYNSPLHF
TRBV19	13	.	TRBD1	TRBJ1-4	TGTGCCACCCGGGACAGGGGTGGGGAAAAACTGTTTTTT	CATRDRGGEKLFF
TRBV29-1	18	.	TRBD2	TRBJ2-1	TGCAGCGTTATGTTACCCCAGGGACTAGCGGAAAACTACAATGAGCAGTTCTTC	CSVMLPQGLAENYNEQFF
TRBV27	14	.	TRBD2	TRBJ2-7	TGTGCCAGCAGTTTACTGGGAGGGACCTACGAGCAGTACTTC	CASSLLGGTYEQYF
TRBV27	13	.	TRBD2	TRBJ2-1	TGTGCCAGCATGACTAGCGGATACAATGAGCAGTTCTTC	CASMTSGYNEQFF
TRBV9	15	.	TRBD2	TRBJ2-7	TGTGCCAGCAGCGTATCTAGCGGGGGAGGTGGCGAGCAGTACTTC	CASSVSSGGGGEQYF
TRBV12-5	13	.	.	TRBJ1-5	TGTGCTAGTGCCAAGACAGAGAATCAGCCCCAGCATTTT	CASAKTENQPQHF
TRBV5-4	15	.	TRBD2	TRBJ2-5	TGTGCCAGCAGCTCCGGACTAGCGATACAAGAGACCCAGTACTTC	CASSSGLAIQETQYF
TRBV5-1	15	.	TRBD1	TRBJ1-3	TGCGCCAGCAGCTTGTCGGACAGGGCGGGAAACACCATATATTTT	CASSLSDRAGNTIYF
TRBV9	15	.	.	TRBJ2-7	TGTGCCAGCAGCGTAGGGGCAGCCCGCCTTAACGAGCAGTACTTC	CASSVGAARLNEQYF
TRBV5-4	16	.	.	TRBJ1-5	TGTGCCAGCAGCTTGGGGGGAGGAGGGGAGGCCCAGCCCCAGCATTTT	CASSLGGGGEAQPQHF
TRBV9	19	.	.	TRBJ1-4	TGTGCCAGCAGCGTCAACCCTGAAGGGGAAGTATCTCGTGGTGAAAAACTGTTTTTT	CASSVNPEGEVSRGEKLFF